This entry lists 21 T cell receptor beta chains sequenced from one sample in a study of OX40 agonist ivuxolimab in advanced cancers. Library method: the immunoSEQ multiplex PCR assay. Drawn from immuneACCESS, this table holds only the in-frame rearrangements with V and J called that TCRdb kept. Clones are partly lost; checked studies trace under half to an unresolved V gene and leave the rest unexplained. The sample table lists 23,000 or so clones, over 65% of them with a count of one. Of the sample, under 1.5% is held by the ten largest clones. The input for sequencing was CD4+ or CD8+ T cells sorted from blood, taken in a trial of the OX40 agonist ivuxolimab. The receptors here all came from an adult with an advanced solid tumor such as melanoma, head and neck, liver or kidney cancer.

This clone was counted only a few times. The chain joins TRBV4-2 to TRBJ1-1; possible D gene TRBD1, 5 bases. CDR1 is LGHNA, CDR2 YNFKEQ, per germline. This CDR3 comprises 15 residues. V was pared by 0 bases and J by 4 bases, with 12 bases between. The CDR3 DNA follows: TGTGCCAGCAGCCAAGATCTGGCCCAGGGCACTGAAGCTTTCTTT. This codes for CASSQDLAQGTEAFF.

CDR3 bases: TGTGCCAGCACGATACCCGGACGGGACTATGGCTACACCTTC. It yields the protein CASTIPGRDYGYTF. This rearrangement joins TRBV6-6 to TRBJ1-2; D is unclear. Trimming removed 7 bases from V and 3 bases from J, with 15 bases in between. The V gene's germline CDR1 is MNHNY and CDR2 SVGAGI (reference sequence). This CDR3 region has 14 residues.

The V call is TRBV28, the J call TRBJ1-5, with a possible D match to TRBD1 (5 bases). V dropped 8 bases and J dropped 3 bases, with 8 bases sitting between them. Germline values: CDR1 MDHEN, CDR2 SYDVKM. This CDR3 has 12 residues. The CDR3 here is CASEQVNQPQHF. The DNA for the CDR3 is TGTGCCAGCGAACAGGTCAATCAGCCCCAGCATTTT.

The chain employs TRBV7-9 and TRBJ1-2, with D unresolved. Trimming pared 5 bases from V and 8 bases from J, leaving 12 bases between. The CDR3 contains 12 residues. Germline V gene lookup returns CDR1 SEHNR and CDR2 FQNEAQ (reference sequence). CDR3 nucleotides: TGTGCCAGCAGCCCAGTTCGGCAGGGCTACACCTTC. It is translated as CASSPVRQGYTF.

The CDR3 loop is CASSPSYNEQFF. In nucleotides, the CDR3 is TGTGCCAGCAGCCCCTCCTACAATGAGCAGTTCTTC. This chain links TRBV6-5 with TRBJ2-1; no definite D call. Germline V CDR1 and CDR2: MNHEY, SVGAGI. Trimming removed 6 bases at V and 0 bases at J, with 3 bases between. The CDR3 totals 12 residues.

This clone was counted only a few times. This chain uses TRBV7-2 with TRBJ1-2; unclear D gene. This CDR3 is 13 amino acids long. Germline CDR1 and CDR2: SGHTA and FQGNSA. V was pared by 4 bases and J by 5 bases, with 11 bases between. This CDR3 is CASSSGTDYGYTF. For the CDR3, the DNA is TGTGCCAGCAGCTCCGGAACAGATTATGGCTACACCTTC. Together with reference TRBV7-2 and TRBJ1-2, the CDR3 gives the full variable domain: GAGVSQSPSNKVTEKGKDVELRCDPISGHTALYWYRQSLGQGLEFLIYFQGNSAPDKSGLPSDRFSAERTGGSVSTLTIQRTQQEDSAVYLCASSSGTDYGYTFGSGTRLTVV.

V usage is TRBV4-1 and J usage is TRBJ2-3; 11 nucleotides line up with TRBD2. CDR3 size: 16 residues. V was clipped by 1 base and J by 5 bases; unmatched bases: 5. Per germline, CDR1 MGHRA and CDR2 YSYEKL. The CDR3 is CASSQATSGSGDTQYF. The CDR3 coding sequence is TGCGCCAGCAGCCAAGCTACTAGCGGGAGCGGAGATACGCAGTATTTT.

The rearrangement links TRBV7-9 to TRBJ2-3; D remains ambiguous. Per germline, CDR1 SEHNR and CDR2 FQNEAQ (reference sequence). The CDR3 has 14 amino acids. Between the trimmed V and J ends, which lost 5 bases and 2 bases, there was a span of 11 bases. CDR3 bases: TGTGCCAGCAGCATCGGACGGAACACAGATACGCAGTATTTT. Its protein is CASSIGRNTDTQYF.

The genes are TRBV5-1 and TRBJ1-2; D is ambiguous. The CDR3 has 12 amino acids. V was shortened by 1 base and J by 8 bases, with 9 bases between the two germline ends. Germline V gene sequence: CDR1 SGHRS, CDR2 YFSETQ. Written as DNA, the CDR3 is TGCGCCAGCAGCTTGAATCGGGAGGGCTACACCTTC. Its protein product is CASSLNREGYTF.

V gene TRBV7-9 combines with J gene TRBJ2-3; 12 nucleotides agree with TRBD2. There are 18 residues in the CDR3. Unmatched junction bases numbered 11, after V lost 4 bases and J lost 3 bases. Germline loops: CDR1 SEHNR, CDR2 FQNEAQ (reference sequence). The CDR3 region is CASSWPSGRAGKTDTQYF. The CDR3 nucleotides are TGTGCCAGCAGCTGGCCTAGCGGGAGGGCCGGGAAGACAGATACGCAGTATTTT.

Note on this clone: The DNA is left out, because the CDR3 cannot be placed on it with certainty; the CDR3 is given as TCRdb lists it. The genes are TRBV6-5 and TRBJ2-1; the table assigns TRBD2, which was not confirmed against the DNA. The CDR3 region is 15 residues in length, termini included. CDR1 MNHEY and CDR2 SVGAGI come from the germline V gene. CDR3 residues: CASSSSRGRNNEQFF.

The rearrangement links TRBV19 to TRBJ1-5; D call uncertain. Trimming cost V 0 bases and J 3 bases, with 3 bases left between them. CDR3 length: 13 residues. The germline gives CDR1 LNHDA, CDR2 SQIVND (reference sequence). The CDR3 bases are TGTGCCAGTAGTATAGATCCCAATCAGCCCCAGCATTTT. Protein sequence: CASSIDPNQPQHF.

This chain connects TRBV9 to TRBJ2-7; tentatively, D is TRBD1 (6 bases). The germline V gene encodes CDR1 SGDLS and CDR2 YYNGEE. The length of the CDR3 is 14 residues. Trimming cost V 4 bases and J 3 bases, with 14 bases left between them. CDR3 in DNA: TGTGCCAGCAGCTTCGGACAGATGGGCTACGAGCAGTACTTC. Its translation is CASSFGQMGYEQYF.

The rearrangement links TRBV13 to TRBJ2-7; D not certain. Trimming left V 2 bases short and J 0 bases short, with 2 bases between. In germline, CDR1 is PRHDT, CDR2 FYEKMQ (reference sequence). This CDR3 region has 12 residues. CDR3 sequence reads: CASSLRSYEQYF. In DNA, the CDR3 is TGTGCCAGCAGCTTACGCTCCTACGAGCAGTACTTC.

The genes are TRBV7-9 and TRBJ1-1; weak D call: TRBD1 (5 bases). The V end was cut by 0 bases, the J end by 4 bases, with 12 bases between. There are 15 residues in the CDR3. Germline CDR1 reads SEHNR; CDR2 reads FQNEAQ (reference sequence). The CDR3 nucleotides are TGTGCCAGCAGCTTAGCCGGGGGTCGAGGCACTGAAGCTTTCTTT. Protein: CASSLAGGRGTEAFF.

J is TRBJ2-3 and V is TRBV11-2; no reliable D call. There are 13 residues in the CDR3. Germline CDR1 reads SGHAT; CDR2 reads FQNNGV. V dropped 5 bases and J dropped 3 bases, with 9 bases sitting between them. As DNA, the CDR3 is TGTGCCAGCAGCCCCTGGAGAACAGATACGCAGTATTTT. Protein sequence: CASSPWRTDTQYF.

This clone came up a few times. The rearrangement uses TRBV30 and TRBJ1-1; D gene unclear. This CDR3 spans 14 amino acids. In germline, CDR1 is GTSNPN, CDR2 SVGIG (reference sequence). Trimming cost V 0 bases and J 0 bases, with 8 bases left between them. DNA for the CDR3: TGTGCCTGGAGTGTAAAGTACATGAACACTGAAGCTTTCTTT. Amino acids: CAWSVKYMNTEAFF.

This clone has just a few counts. The chain is built from TRBV27 and TRBJ2-1; 9 nucleotides line up with TRBD2. This CDR3 has 20 amino acids. The V gene's germline CDR1 is MNHEY and CDR2 SMNVEV (reference sequence). Trimming took 4 bases from V and 4 from J; bases not matched to a gene: 20. The CDR3: CASSSPTGTSFWGIYNEQFF. The CDR3 coding sequence is TGTGCCAGCAGTTCGCCGACCGGGACTAGCTTCTGGGGTATTTACAATGAGCAGTTCTTC.

V usage is TRBV19 and J usage is TRBJ1-2; D may be TRBD1 (5 bases). V was cut by 6 bases and J by 0 bases, with 14 bases left in between. Germline loops: CDR1 LNHDA, CDR2 SQIVND (reference sequence). The CDR3 is 15 residues long. Here the CDR3 reads CASSLTGGTNYGYTF. The DNA for the CDR3 is TGTGCCAGTAGCTTGACGGGGGGGACTAACTATGGCTACACCTTC.

The chain links TRBV29-1 to TRBJ1-2; 7 bases line up with TRBD1. V shed 7 bases, J shed 8 bases, and the junction held 13 bases outside the gene matches. This CDR3 has 13 amino acids. Germline CDR1 reads SQVTM; CDR2 reads ANQGSEA. The CDR3 spells CSARDRGRMGYTF. The CDR3 DNA reads TGCAGCGCCCGGGACAGAGGCCGAATGGGCTACACCTTC.

This chain links TRBV14 with TRBJ2-5; 8 bases match TRBD1. Germline CDR1 is SGHDN and CDR2 is FVKESK. CDR3 length equals 16 residues. The V and J ends lost 3 bases and 2 bases, in that order; junction bases with no gene match: 8. The chain's CDR3 is CASSHLTGAQQETQYF. CDR3 sequence (DNA): TGTGCCAGCAGCCATTTGACAGGGGCACAACAAGAGACCCAGTACTTC.